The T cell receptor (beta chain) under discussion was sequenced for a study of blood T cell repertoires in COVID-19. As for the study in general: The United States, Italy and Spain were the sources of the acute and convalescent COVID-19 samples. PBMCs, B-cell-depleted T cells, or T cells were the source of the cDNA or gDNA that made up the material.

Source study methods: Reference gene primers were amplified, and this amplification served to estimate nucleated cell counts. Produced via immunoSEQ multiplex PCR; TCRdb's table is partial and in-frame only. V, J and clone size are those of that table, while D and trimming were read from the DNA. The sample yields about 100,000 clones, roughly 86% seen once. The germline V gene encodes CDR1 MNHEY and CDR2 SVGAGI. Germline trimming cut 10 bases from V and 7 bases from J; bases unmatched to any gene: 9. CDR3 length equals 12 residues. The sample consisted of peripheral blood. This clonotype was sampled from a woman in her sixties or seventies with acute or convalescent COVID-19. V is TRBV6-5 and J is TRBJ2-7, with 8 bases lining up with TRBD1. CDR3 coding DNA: TGTGCCACGTCGGACAGGGTAAGAGAGCAGTACTTC. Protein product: CATSDRVREQYF.